Below, one TCR beta chain is given with its context. Germline CDR1 SQVTM, CDR2 ANQGSEA. V was clipped by 5 bases and J by 1 base, with 11 bases between them. The CDR3 is 13 amino acids. The data derive from a study of CD8 T cells in Susac syndrome. Study details: The sequenced Susac syndrome patients comprised roughly 6 with active disease and about eight in remission.

A quantity of 0.5 to 1 ug RNA underwent reverse transcription using random hexamers. TCRdb re-analysed the immunoSEQ multiplex PCR reads in MiXCR, keeping a single row per CDR3 protein. This table holds roughly 200,000 distinct CDR3 sequences, approximately 94% found once. The TCR was taken from a human donor with Susac syndrome. The chain recombines TRBV29-1 with TRBJ1-1; D is possibly TRBD1 (5 bases). The specimen sequenced was CD4+ T cells from PBMCs. CDR3 sequence: CSVQGVGNTEAFF. The CDR3 bases are TGCAGCGTTCAGGGTGTGGGGAACACTGAAGCTTTCTTT.